This T cell receptor (beta chain) was recorded in a study of beta chain features in type 1 diabetes. Study outcomes and limitations: Moderate but significant shortening of TCRB CDR3s was recorded in all four CD4+ subsets from Type 1 diabetes patients. A closer apparent resemblance between naive, central memory and Treg TCRB repertoires was seen in patients than in healthy donors. Type 1 diabetes patients had VDJ junctions that carried fewer insertions and more deletions.

This clone has more than one count but fewer than ten. Its specificity is not known. One heparinised draw of blood, averaging about 116 mL, came from each donor. Sequenced material consisted of expressed TCRB transcripts (all of the isolated RNA was reverse transcribed). Using immunoSEQ multiplex PCR, the repertoire was profiled, and TCRdb retains in-frame clones only, with some absent. The sample has approximately 730,000 clones; around 15% are singletons. The CDR3 consists of 15 residues. CDR1 is GTSNPN, CDR2 SVGIG, per germline (reference sequence). The V gene end was trimmed by 3 bases and the J gene end by 7 bases; junction bases not matched to a gene: 8.

The chain recombines TRBV30 with TRBJ1-6; 8 bases agree with TRBD1. The sequenced sample was naive CD4+ T cells from blood. This clonotype was sampled from a man younger than 30 with type 1 diabetes. The CDR3: CAWSLLDRGNSPLHF. CDR3 DNA: TGTGCCTGGAGCCTGCTCGACAGGGGCAATTCACCCCTCCACTTT. Full variable domain (remainder filled in from reference TRBV30 and TRBJ1-6): SQTIHQWPATLVQPVGSPLSLECTVEGTSNPNLYWYRQAAGRGLQLLFYSVGIGQISSEVPQNLSASRPQDRQFILSSKKLLLSDSGFYLCAWSLLDRGNSPLHFGNGTRLTVT.